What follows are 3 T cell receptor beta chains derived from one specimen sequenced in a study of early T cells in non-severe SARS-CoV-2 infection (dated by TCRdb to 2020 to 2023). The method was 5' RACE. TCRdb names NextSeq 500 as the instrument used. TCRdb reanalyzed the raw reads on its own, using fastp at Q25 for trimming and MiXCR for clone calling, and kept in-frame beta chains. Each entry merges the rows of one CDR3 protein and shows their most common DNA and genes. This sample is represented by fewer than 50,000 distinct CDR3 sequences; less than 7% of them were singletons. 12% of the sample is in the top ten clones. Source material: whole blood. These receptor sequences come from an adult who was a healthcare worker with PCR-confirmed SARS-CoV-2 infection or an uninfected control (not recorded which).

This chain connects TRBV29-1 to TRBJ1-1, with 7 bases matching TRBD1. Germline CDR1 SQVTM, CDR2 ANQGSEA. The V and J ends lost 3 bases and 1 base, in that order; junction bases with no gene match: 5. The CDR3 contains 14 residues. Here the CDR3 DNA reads TGCAGCGTTGAGGGCGGGACAGCGAACACTGAAGCTTTCTTT. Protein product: CSVEGGTANTEAFF. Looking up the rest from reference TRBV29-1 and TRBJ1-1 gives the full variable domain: SAVISQKPSRDICQRGTSLTIQCQVDSQVTMMFWYRQQPGQSLTLIATANQGSEATYESGFVIDKFPISRPNLTFSTLTVSNMSPEDSSIYLCSVEGGTANTEAFFGQGTRLTVV.

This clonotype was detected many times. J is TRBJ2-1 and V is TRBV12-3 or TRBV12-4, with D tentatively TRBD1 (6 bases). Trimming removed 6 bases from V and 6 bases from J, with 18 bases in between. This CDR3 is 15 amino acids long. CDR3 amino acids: CASSLTGSGGNEQFF. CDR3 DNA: TGTGCCAGCAGCTTAACAGGGTCAGGTGGCAATGAGCAGTTCTTC.

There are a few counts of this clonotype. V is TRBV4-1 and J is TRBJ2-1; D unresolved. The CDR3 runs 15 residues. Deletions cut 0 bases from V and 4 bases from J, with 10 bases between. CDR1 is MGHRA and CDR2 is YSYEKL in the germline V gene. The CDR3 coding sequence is TGCGCCAGCAGCCAAGATCTTGGCAGTTACAATGAGCAGTTCTTC. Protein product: CASSQDLGSYNEQFF.